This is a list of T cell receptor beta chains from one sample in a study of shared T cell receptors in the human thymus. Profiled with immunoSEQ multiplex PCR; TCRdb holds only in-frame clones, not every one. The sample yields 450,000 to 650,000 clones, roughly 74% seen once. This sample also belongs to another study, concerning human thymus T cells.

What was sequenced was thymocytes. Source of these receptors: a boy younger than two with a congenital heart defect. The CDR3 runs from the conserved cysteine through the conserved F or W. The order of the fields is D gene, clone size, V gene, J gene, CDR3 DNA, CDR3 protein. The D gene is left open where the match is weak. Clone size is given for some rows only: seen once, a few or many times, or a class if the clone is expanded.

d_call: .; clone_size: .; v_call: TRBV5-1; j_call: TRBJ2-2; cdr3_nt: TGCGCCAGCAGGGCAGGGGGGCACCGGGAGCTGTTTTTT; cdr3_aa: CASRAGGHRELFF
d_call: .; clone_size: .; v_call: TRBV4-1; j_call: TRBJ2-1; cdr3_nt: TGCGCCAGCAGCCATGTTGGGACTTCGCCAACCTACAATGAGCAGTTCTTC; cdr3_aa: CASSHVGTSPTYNEQFF
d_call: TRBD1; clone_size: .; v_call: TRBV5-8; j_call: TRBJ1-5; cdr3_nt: TGTGCCAGCAGCTTAGTCGGCGGGACAGGGTTTGTGGAGCCCCAGCATTTT; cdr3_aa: CASSLVGGTGFVEPQHF
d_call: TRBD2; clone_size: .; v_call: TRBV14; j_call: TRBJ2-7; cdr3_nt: TGTGCCAGCAGCAAGACTAGCGGGAGTTACGAGCAGTACTTC; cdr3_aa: CASSKTSGSYEQYF
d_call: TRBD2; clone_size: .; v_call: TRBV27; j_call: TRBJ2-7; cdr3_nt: TGTGCCAGCAGTCTAGGACTAGCGGGAGAAAGATCCTACGAGCAGTACTTC; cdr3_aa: CASSLGLAGERSYEQYF
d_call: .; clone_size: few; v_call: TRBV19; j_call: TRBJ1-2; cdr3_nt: TGTGCCAGTAGTCCAAAACCCATGACAGGAGCTAACTATGGCTACACCTTC; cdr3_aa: CASSPKPMTGANYGYTF
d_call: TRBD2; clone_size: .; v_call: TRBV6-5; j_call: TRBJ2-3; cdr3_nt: TGTGCCAGCAGTTACGGGACTAGCGGCTCCACAGATACGCAGTATTTT; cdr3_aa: CASSYGTSGSTDTQYF
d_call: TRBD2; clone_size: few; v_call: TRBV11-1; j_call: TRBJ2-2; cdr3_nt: TGTGCCAGCAGCTCAGGGACTAGTGAGACCGGGGAGCTGTTTTTT; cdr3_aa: CASSSGTSETGELFF
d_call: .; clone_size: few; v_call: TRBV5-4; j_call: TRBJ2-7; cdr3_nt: TGTGCCAGCAGCATTTGGACAGACTCCTACGAGCAGTACTTC; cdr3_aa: CASSIWTDSYEQYF
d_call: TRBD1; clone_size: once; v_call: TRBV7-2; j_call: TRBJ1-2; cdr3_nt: TGTGCCAGCAGCTTAGTCGAAGGACAGGGTGGTTCTACTGGCTACACCTTC; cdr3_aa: CASSLVEGQGGSTGYTF
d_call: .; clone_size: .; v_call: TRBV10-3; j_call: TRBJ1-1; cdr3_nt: TGTGCCATCAGGGATAATAGTGCGGGGCTTTTGAACACTGAAGCTTTCTTT; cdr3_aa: CAIRDNSAGLLNTEAFF
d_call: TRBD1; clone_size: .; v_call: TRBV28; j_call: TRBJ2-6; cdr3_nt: TGTGCCAGCAGGGTAGGGGGCGCTGGGGCCAACGTCCTGACTTTC; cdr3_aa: CASRVGGAGANVLTF
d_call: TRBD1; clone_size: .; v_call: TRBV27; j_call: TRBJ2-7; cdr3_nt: TGTGCCAGCAGACCTGGACAGGGTTGCCCCTACGAGCAGTACTTC; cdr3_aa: CASRPGQGCPYEQYF
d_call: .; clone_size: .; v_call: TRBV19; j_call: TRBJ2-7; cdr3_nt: TGTGCCAGTAGTGGGGAGAGTTCAATGACCTACGAGCAGTACTTC; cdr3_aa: CASSGESSMTYEQYF
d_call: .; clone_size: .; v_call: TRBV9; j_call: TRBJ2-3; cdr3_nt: TGTGCCAGCAGCGTGGCGGGAAGAAGCACAGATACGCAGTATTTT; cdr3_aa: CASSVAGRSTDTQYF
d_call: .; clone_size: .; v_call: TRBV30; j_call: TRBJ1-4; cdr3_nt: TGTGCCTGGAGTGGTGGGAGTAATGAAAAACTGTTTTTT; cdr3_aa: CAWSGGSNEKLFF
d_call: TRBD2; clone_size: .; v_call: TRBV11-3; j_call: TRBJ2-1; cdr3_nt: TGTGCCAGCAGCTTAGGTTCAACTAGCGGGAAGAATGAGCAGTTCTTC; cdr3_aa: CASSLGSTSGKNEQFF
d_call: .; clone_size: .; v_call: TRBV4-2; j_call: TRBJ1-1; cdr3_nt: TGTGCCAGCAGCCAAAGTTTCGGAGACACTGAAGCTTTCTTT; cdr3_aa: CASSQSFGDTEAFF
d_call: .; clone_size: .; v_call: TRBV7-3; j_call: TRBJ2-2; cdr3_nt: TGTGCCAGCAGCATCCCCTCCACCGGGGAGCTGTTTTTT; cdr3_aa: CASSIPSTGELFF
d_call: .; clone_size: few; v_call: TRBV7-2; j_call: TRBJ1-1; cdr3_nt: TGTGCCAGCAGCTTAGCGCAGGGTGAAGCTTTCTTT; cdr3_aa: CASSLAQGEAFF
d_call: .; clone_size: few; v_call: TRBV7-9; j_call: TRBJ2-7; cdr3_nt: TGTGCCAGCAGCTTAGGACACTCACTCTCCTACGAGCAGTACTTC; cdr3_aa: CASSLGHSLSYEQYF
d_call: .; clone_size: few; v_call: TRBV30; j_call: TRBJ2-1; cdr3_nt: TGTGCCTGGAGTGTACAAGAGAGCGGAAACCACAATGAGCAGTTCTTC; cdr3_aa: CAWSVQESGNHNEQFF
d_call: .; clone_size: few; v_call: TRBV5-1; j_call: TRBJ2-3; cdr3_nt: TGCGCCAGCAGCTTGGAACGGGAGTTGGGCACAGATACGCAGTATTTT; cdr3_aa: CASSLERELGTDTQYF
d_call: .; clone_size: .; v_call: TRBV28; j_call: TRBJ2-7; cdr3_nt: TGTGCCAGCAGCCGCTGGACAGCGTACTACGAGCAGTACTTC; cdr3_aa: CASSRWTAYYEQYF